The clone carrying this TCR beta chain showed up just a few times. Its antigen is as yet unknown. CDR3 length: 15 amino acids. Trimming removed 4 bases from V and 2 bases from J; junction bases left unmatched: 4. The study sequenced cultured CD4+ T cell DNA using the Oncomine TCR Beta short-read assay. TCRdb ran MiXCR on the PCR reads and lists one entry per CDR3 protein. This sample has roughly 17,000 distinct CDR3 sequences; under 25% occur once, and the top ten carry roughly 8.5%. This sample is part of a study of vaccination and CD4 T cells after COVID-19. Study in general: Median time from COVID diagnosis to post-COVID sampling was roughly 13 weeks (35 to 161).

Study results and caveats: The study found that a median approximately 90% of reactive clones in convalescent patients appeared only post-vaccination.

Specified treatment: approximately 10-day PBMC culture with coronavirus spike peptide pools or control peptides (ViraFEST assay). The TCR sequence derives from a human donor with COVID-19. The sequencing input was cultured CD4+ T cells from blood. This chain uses TRBV12-3 or TRBV12-4 with TRBJ2-1; the match to TRBD1 covers 8 bases. The CDR3 sequence: CASSSSTGAYNEQFF. In nucleotides, the CDR3 is TGTGCCAGCAGTTCGTCGACAGGGGCCTACAATGAGCAGTTCTTC.